Listed below are T cell receptor beta chains from one sample, sequenced in a study of cytomegalovirus exposure and HLA in healthy donors. Repertoires were generated with immunoSEQ multiplex PCR, while TCRdb's copy carries only in-frame clones and drops some. The table lists tens of thousands of clones, 95% to 97% of them singletons. The sample consisted of PBMCs. These TCRs come from a man younger than 35 in good health and CMV-seronegative. Each CDR3 is given with its conserved first and last residue. The D gene is left open where the match is weak. The size entry is marked missing in some rows and otherwise reads once, few, many or a size class.

clone size,CDR3 length,V gene,J gene,D gene,CDR3 DNA,CDR3 protein
-,14,TRBV4-1,TRBJ1-3,-,TGCGCCAGCAGTCCTACAGAGACTGGAAACACCATATATTTT,CASSPTETGNTIYF
-,15,TRBV2,TRBJ1-5,TRBD1,TGTGCCAGCAGTTCTGGACAGGGGGGTCATCAGCCCCAGCATTTT,CASSSGQGGHQPQHF
-,13,TRBV7-2,TRBJ2-5,TRBD2,TGTGCCAGCAGCGTAGGACTAGACGGGACCCAGTACTTC,CASSVGLDGTQYF
-,16,TRBV27,TRBJ2-1,TRBD2,TGTGCCAGCAGTTCCCGTTGGACTAGCGGGAGAGGTGAGCAGTTCTTC,CASSSRWTSGRGEQFF
once,16,TRBV7-2,TRBJ2-2,TRBD1,TGTGCCAGCAGCTTCTCAGGGGGTACTAGCACCGGGGAGCTGTTTTTT,CASSFSGGTSTGELFF
-,11,TRBV20-1,TRBJ2-3,TRBD1,TGCAGTGCTACGACAGGGGATACGCAGTATTTT,CSATTGDTQYF
-,14,TRBV18,TRBJ2-3,-,TGTGCCAGCTCACGGGGGACTAGCACAGATACGCAGTATTTT,CASSRGTSTDTQYF
-,15,TRBV7-8,TRBJ2-7,TRBD2,TGTGCCAGCAGCTCCCAAAGCGGGACCTCCTACGAGCAGTACTTC,CASSSQSGTSYEQYF
-,16,TRBV5-1,TRBJ2-3,TRBD1,TGCGCCAGCAGCTTAACCCGGGACAGCAACACAGATACGCAGTATTTT,CASSLTRDSNTDTQYF
-,15,TRBV7-8,TRBJ1-4,-,TGTGCCAGCAGCTTGGGGGGGCTAACTAATGAAAAACTGTTTTTT,CASSLGGLTNEKLFF
-,16,TRBV6-5,TRBJ1-3,-,TGTGCCAGCAGTTACTCCTATCCAAACCTGGGAAACACCATATATTTT,CASSYSYPNLGNTIYF
-,16,TRBV19,TRBJ2-1,-,TGTGCCAGTAGTTTTGGGCAGGGTTTGTCCTACAATGAGCAGTTCTTC,CASSFGQGLSYNEQFF
-,15,TRBV27,TRBJ2-5,-,TGTGCCAGCAGTTTATACAGGGAAAGCCAAGAGACCCAGTACTTC,CASSLYRESQETQYF
-,17,TRBV9,TRBJ2-1,TRBD2,TGTGCCAGCAGCCCGCGCTCGACTAGCGGGAGGTCGAATGAGCAGTTCTTC,CASSPRSTSGRSNEQFF
-,14,TRBV6-5,TRBJ1-1,TRBD1,TGTGCCAGCAGCCGCGACAGGGCGAACACTGAAGCTTTCTTT,CASSRDRANTEAFF
-,15,TRBV28,TRBJ1-2,TRBD1,TGTGCCAGCAGTACGGAAGACAGGGTTTACTATGGCTACACCTTC,CASSTEDRVYYGYTF
-,15,TRBV28,TRBJ2-7,TRBD2,TGTGCCAGCAGTTTATCGGGACTAGGAAACTACGAGCAGTACTTC,CASSLSGLGNYEQYF
-,15,TRBV6-6,TRBJ2-7,TRBD2,TGTGCCAGCAGTTACGGACTAGCGGGAGGCACTGGGCAGTACTTC,CASSYGLAGGTGQYF
-,11,TRBV20-1,TRBJ2-5,-,TGCAGTGCTAGCCCCGGAGAGACCCAGTACTTC,CSASPGETQYF
-,15,TRBV7-6,TRBJ2-1,TRBD1,TGTGCCAGCAGCACGGGACAGGGGGCCTACAATGAGCAGTTCTTC,CASSTGQGAYNEQFF
-,14,TRBV7-3,TRBJ1-1,TRBD1,TGTGCCAGCAGCTGGCAGGGGGCTCCGGCTGAAGCTTTCTTT,CASSWQGAPAEAFF
-,13,TRBV7-3,TRBJ1-1,-,TGTGCCAGCAGCTTTGCAGGGGACACTGAAGCTTTCTTT,CASSFAGDTEAFF
-,13,TRBV18,TRBJ1-1,-,TGTGCCAGCACCTCGACAGAGAACACTGAAGCTTTCTTT,CASTSTENTEAFF
-,16,TRBV27,TRBJ2-3,-,TGTGCCAGCAGTTCCAATAGCGTGAGGGGCACAGATACGCAGTATTTT,CASSSNSVRGTDTQYF
-,19,TRBV21-1,TRBJ1-2,-,TGTGCCAGCTCGTCCATCCCCGACCGGGACAGGAGTTCTAACTATGGCTACACCTTC,CASSSIPDRDRSSNYGYTF
-,15,TRBV6-4,TRBJ2-1,TRBD2,TGTGCCAGCAGCAGCGGGGGGAAGGCAACCGACGAGCAGTTCTTC,CASSSGGKATDEQFF
-,17,TRBV28,TRBJ2-7,TRBD1,TGTGCCAGCAGTTTAGCCTCCGTTACAGGGGGTTCCTACGAGCAGTACTTC,CASSLASVTGGSYEQYF
-,16,TRBV5-6,TRBJ2-4,TRBD1,TGTGCCAGCAGCTTGGCCGGGACAGGGGTCAAAAACATTCAGTACTTC,CASSLAGTGVKNIQYF
-,14,TRBV7-9,TRBJ1-2,TRBD1,TGTGCCAGCAGCGACCGACAGGGAGAGCGTGGCTACACCTTC,CASSDRQGERGYTF
-,15,TRBV23-1,TRBJ1-4,TRBD1,TGCGCCAGCAGTCCCGGGACAGAATCCAATGAAAAACTGTTTTTT,CASSPGTESNEKLFF
-,13,TRBV5-6,TRBJ2-1,-,TGTGCCAGCAGGGTGAGGGAGTACAATGAGCAGTTCTTC,CASRVREYNEQFF
-,16,TRBV30,TRBJ2-5,-,TGTGCCTGGAGTGTAGAGGGGCTATGGGCCGGGGGGACCCAGTACTTC,CAWSVEGLWAGGTQYF
few,18,TRBV19,TRBJ1-5,-,TGTGCCAGTACCCAAGGGGGGGCAGTGATGTTTAGCAATCAGCCCCAGCATTTT,CASTQGGAVMFSNQPQHF
-,13,TRBV28,TRBJ2-7,-,TGTGCCAGCAGTTGGGGGACACTCTACGAGCAGTACTTC,CASSWGTLYEQYF
-,11,TRBV25-1,TRBJ2-5,TRBD1,TGTGCCACCGACAGGGAGGAGACCCAGTACTTC,CATDREETQYF
-,14,TRBV27,TRBJ1-1,TRBD1,TGTGCCAGCAGTCAGACAGGGGGCCGGACTGAAGCTTTCTTT,CASSQTGGRTEAFF
-,16,TRBV18,TRBJ2-3,TRBD1,TGTGCCAGCTCACTGGGCCGGGACAGGGTCCCAGATACGCAGTATTTT,CASSLGRDRVPDTQYF